These 30 T cell receptor beta chains came from one sample sequenced in a study of shared clonotypes between healthy human individuals. Clones were sequenced by immunoSEQ multiplex PCR, and TCRdb holds only the in-frame ones, with some missing. In the table there are 800,000 to 1,200,000 clones, 75% to 80% of which are singletons. The sample was memory CD4+ T cells from PBMCs. Subset described: CD45RA-negative fraction. These receptors were taken from a man younger than 35 in good health. Some clones in this sample may be carry-over from other donors' samples.

This chain connects TRBV7-8 to TRBJ1-2, with D unclear. The CDR3 sequence is 14 residues long. V lost 4 bases and J 0 bases, leaving 9 bases between the germline ends. From germline, CDR1 is SGHVS and CDR2 FQNEAQ. CDR3 residues: CASSSRETNYGYTF. The CDR3 DNA reads as TGTGCCAGCAGCTCCAGAGAGACTAACTATGGCTACACCTTC.

For the CDR3, the DNA is TGTGCCAGCCATCCGGGGGGATTGGGCTACGAGCAGTACTTC. It codes for CASHPGGLGYEQYF. The J gene is TRBJ2-7, the V gene TRBV28, with 7 bases fitting TRBD2. The CDR3 has 14 amino acids. Germline-derived CDR1 and CDR2 are MDHEN and SYDVKM. With 8 bases clipped from V and 3 bases from J, the junction kept 10 bases outside the gene matches.

This clone was seen just once. The rearrangement uses TRBV7-2 and TRBJ2-7, with D possibly being TRBD1 (5 bases). Germline V gives CDR1 SGHTA, CDR2 FQGNSA. The CDR3 has 12 amino acids. The V gene lost 4 bases and the J gene lost 4 bases, with 8 bases spanning the gap. DNA of the CDR3: TGTGCCAGCAGCTCCCCAGGGTACGAGCAGTACTTC. Protein sequence: CASSSPGYEQYF.

This clone was found once. This chain joins TRBV6-1 and TRBJ1-1; TRBD1 agrees at 8 bases. Germline V lookup: CDR1 MNHNS, CDR2 SASEGT. This CDR3 region has 13 residues. V shed 6 bases and J 4 bases; nucleotides not matched to a gene: 4. The CDR3 DNA reads as TGTGCCAGCAGGATGGGGACAGGCACTGAAGCTTTCTTT. It encodes CASRMGTGTEAFF.

V usage is TRBV6-1 and J usage is TRBJ2-1, with TRBD2 matching over 8 bases. J gave up 2 bases and V 6 bases, and 3 bases lay outside the gene matches. The CDR3 has 14 amino acids. CDR1 is MNHNS and CDR2 is SASEGT in the germline V gene. In DNA form, the CDR3 reads TGTGCCAGCAGAGCGGGGGCTACCTACAATGAGCAGTTCTTC. Translated: CASRAGATYNEQFF.

This clone was observed a single time. This chain links TRBV28 with TRBJ2-7, with D possibly being TRBD1 or TRBD2 (5 bases each). The CDR3 is 15 amino acids. CDR1 and CDR2 from the germline V gene are MDHEN and SYDVKM. V lost 5 bases, J lost 6 bases, and 20 bases lay in between. In nucleotides, the CDR3 is TGTGCCAGCAGTCCATGGGACGGCGAAGCGTTCGAGCAGTACTTC. Amino acids: CASSPWDGEAFEQYF.

This clone was counted a single time. The gene calls are TRBV28 and TRBJ2-7, with unresolved D. V lost 3 bases, J lost 0 bases, and 12 bases lay in between. Germline V gene data show CDR1 as MDHEN and CDR2 as SYDVKM. This CDR3 contains 15 residues. CDR3 nucleotide sequence: TGTGCCAGCAGTTTGGGTGGCAGGAACTCCTACGAGCAGTACTTC. Its translation: CASSLGGRNSYEQYF.

The chain links TRBV5-4 to TRBJ2-1; tentatively, D is TRBD2 (6 bases). Germline V gives CDR1 SGHNT, CDR2 YYREEE (reference sequence). The CDR3 has 14 amino acids. The ends were cut back, 4 bases at V and 6 bases at J, with 14 bases in the middle. The CDR3 here is CASSRSGVLNEQFF. The CDR3 coding sequence is TGTGCCAGCAGCCGATCGGGGGTCCTCAATGAGCAGTTCTTC.

The CDR3 sequence: CAISEGTASSYEQYF. The CDR3 nucleotides read TGTGCCATCAGTGAGGGGACGGCGAGCTCCTACGAGCAGTACTTC. The V gene is TRBV10-3, the J gene TRBJ2-7; D may correspond to TRBD1 or TRBD2 (5 bases each). The CDR3 is 15 residues long. Germline-derived CDR1 and CDR2 are ENHRY and SYGVKD. Between the trimmed V and J ends, which lost 2 bases and 0 bases, there was a span of 11 bases.

About this clone: A read error is possible here, since a much larger clone lies one base away. The rearrangement links TRBV2 to TRBJ2-3; 9 nucleotides line up with TRBD2. This CDR3 region has 14 residues. After removal of 5 bases from V and 3 bases from J, the junction contained 3 bases not matched to a gene. Germline values: CDR1 SNHLY, CDR2 FYNNEI. The CDR3 nucleotides read TGTGCCAGCAGTTATAGCGGGAGAACAGATACGCAGTATTTT. Protein sequence: CASSYSGRTDTQYF.

The chain employs TRBV7-8 and TRBJ1-1; no reliable D call. Per the germline V gene, CDR1 is SGHVS and CDR2 is FQNEAQ. The CDR3 is 15 amino acids. The germline V and J ends were trimmed by 5 bases and 5 bases, with 18 bases remaining between them. The CDR3 nucleotides are TGTGCCAGCAGCCCCTACGGACGGACGGAAACTGAAGCTTTCTTT. It encodes CASSPYGRTETEAFF.

V and J are TRBV28 and TRBJ2-1; D is ambiguous. CDR3 length: 15 amino acids. Germline CDR1 is MDHEN and CDR2 is SYDVKM. V lost 1 base to trimming and J lost 6 bases, with 13 bases between them. The DNA for the CDR3 is TGTGCCAGCAGTTTATATGCCCTTATGGCCAATGAGCAGTTCTTC. Translation: CASSLYALMANEQFF.

This rearrangement joins TRBV7-2 to TRBJ2-2; D tentatively fits TRBD1 or TRBD2 (5 bases each). V was shortened by 5 bases and J by 3 bases, with 10 bases between the two germline ends. This CDR3 has 14 residues. The germline V gene encodes CDR1 SGHTA and CDR2 FQGNSA. CDR3 in amino acids: CASSPGTYTGELFF. The CDR3 nucleotides are TGTGCCAGCAGCCCAGGGACGTACACCGGGGAGCTGTTTTTT.

The chain has TRBV28 and TRBJ1-2; TRBD1 agrees at 8 bases. V lost 2 bases, J lost 3 bases, and 5 bases stayed unmatched. The V gene's germline CDR1 is MDHEN and CDR2 SYDVKM. The CDR3 consists of 15 residues. The CDR3, as DNA: TGTGCCAGCAGTTTACCAGGGGGCGGTTACTATGGCTACACCTTC. Protein product: CASSLPGGGYYGYTF.

The V and J genes are TRBV5-1 and TRBJ2-2; 14 bases agree with TRBD2. Germline V gene data show CDR1 as SGHRS and CDR2 as YFSETQ. J lost 0 bases, V lost 4 bases, and 5 bases had no gene match. This CDR3 comprises 18 residues. As DNA, the CDR3 is TGCGCCAGCAGCCCACCGGGACTAGCGGGAGCGAACACCGGGGAGCTGTTTTTT. It codes for CASSPPGLAGANTGELFF.

The chain links TRBV19 to TRBJ2-1; the match to TRBD2 covers 9 bases. Trimming cost V 1 base and J 6 bases; bases outside gene matches: 4. The germline V gene has CDR1 LNHDA and CDR2 SQIVND (reference sequence). This CDR3 spans 15 amino acids. DNA of the CDR3: TGTGCCAGTAGTATAGGTCGCGGGAGGGGCAATGAGCAGTTCTTC. Amino acids: CASSIGRGRGNEQFF.

The chain employs TRBV5-1 and TRBJ1-2; D not resolved. CDR1 is SGHRS and CDR2 is YFSETQ in the germline V gene. This CDR3 spans 13 amino acids. Trimming left V 3 bases short and J 8 bases short, with 14 bases between. The CDR3 is CASSSLGLWGYTF. The CDR3 DNA is TGCGCCAGCAGCTCCCTGGGCTTGTGGGGCTACACCTTC.

The chain joins TRBV5-8 to TRBJ1-1, with no clear D. V was trimmed by 1 base and J by 3 bases, leaving 16 bases between them. This CDR3 is built from 16 residues. The germline V gene has CDR1 SGHTS and CDR2 YDEGEE. The CDR3 nucleotides are TGTGCCAGCAGCTTGTATGACCCAGTCGGCGACACTGAAGCTTTCTTT. Protein: CASSLYDPVGDTEAFF.

A remark on this clone: Other DNA sequences in this sample translate to the same CDR3. The chain uses TRBV5-6 and TRBJ2-5, with D unclear. Trimming pared 1 base from V and 4 bases from J, leaving 2 bases between. This CDR3 spans 11 amino acids. Per the germline V gene, CDR1 is SGHDT and CDR2 is YYEEEE. CDR3 nucleotides: TGTGCCAGCAGCTTGCGAGAGACCCAGTACTTC. Its translation: CASSLRETQYF.

V gene TRBV2 combines with J gene TRBJ2-7; the match to TRBD1 covers 7 bases. The length of the CDR3 is 14 residues. Germline loops: CDR1 SNHLY, CDR2 FYNNEI. The V and J ends lost 4 bases and 1 base, in that order; junction bases with no gene match: 4. The CDR3 DNA sequence: TGTGCCAGCAGTGTTCAGGGGGAATCCTACGAGCAGTACTTC. Protein product: CASSVQGESYEQYF.

CDR3 residues: CASSLARGYEQYF. For the CDR3, the DNA is TGTGCCAGCAGCTTGGCCAGGGGTTACGAGCAGTACTTC. V usage is TRBV7-9 and J usage is TRBJ2-7; the D gene is possibly TRBD1 (6 bases). V lost 3 bases and J 4 bases, leaving 10 bases between the germline ends. CDR1 and CDR2 from the germline V gene are SEHNR and FQNEAQ (reference sequence). The CDR3 is made up of 13 amino acids.

The chain employs TRBV2 and TRBJ2-5; maybe TRBD1 (7 bases). Trimming shortened V by 6 bases and J by 1 base, and 12 bases separated the two germline ends. CDR1 is SNHLY and CDR2 is FYNNEI in the germline V gene. The CDR3 runs 14 residues. The CDR3 spells CASRRGTAQETQYF. CDR3 nucleotide sequence: TGTGCCAGCAGACGCGGGACAGCCCAAGAGACCCAGTACTTC.

Points on this clone: This sample also contains other DNA sequences that code for the same CDR3. This chain uses TRBV5-1 with TRBJ1-1; the D gene is possibly TRBD1 (5 bases). Germline CDR1 is SGHRS and CDR2 is YFSETQ. The length of the CDR3 is 13 residues. Trimming stripped 2 bases from V and 5 bases from J, with 10 bases between. DNA of the CDR3: TGCGCCAGCAGCTTTGAGGGGCGGACTGAAGCTTTCTTT. Translated, it gives CASSFEGRTEAFF.

The CDR3 bases are TGTGCCACCAGCAGAGTCTATATGGCGGGAGGTTCCTACAATGAGCAGTTCTTC. Its translation is CATSRVYMAGGSYNEQFF. The chain links TRBV15 to TRBJ2-1; the match to TRBD2 covers 8 bases. The J segment lost 1 base and the V segment lost 1 base, leaving 9 bases of the junction unmatched. This CDR3 is built from 18 residues. Germline values: CDR1 LNHNV, CDR2 YYDKDF (reference sequence).

The rearrangement uses TRBV4-2 and TRBJ2-2; 7 bases line up with TRBD2. J lost 1 base, V lost 2 bases, and 4 bases had no gene match. Germline V lookup: CDR1 LGHNA, CDR2 YNFKEQ. CDR3 size: 16 residues. CDR3 residues: CASSQRAGRNTGELFF. CDR3 nucleotides: TGTGCCAGCAGCCAACGAGCGGGGCGGAACACCGGGGAGCTGTTTTTT.

The chain is built from TRBV10-3 and TRBJ2-7, with TRBD2 matching 9 bases. V gave up 4 bases and J gave up 1 base; unmatched junction bases: 14. This CDR3 spans 18 amino acids. Germline V gene sequence: CDR1 ENHRY, CDR2 SYGVKD. The CDR3 nucleotides are TGTGCCATCAGTGGATTAGGGGGTAGCGGGAGCGAGTCCTACGAGCAGTACTTC. It is translated as CAISGLGGSGSESYEQYF.

In its sample, this clone was seen a few times. V usage is TRBV5-1 and J usage is TRBJ1-1, with a possible D match to TRBD1 (5 bases). V lost 0 bases to trimming and J lost 0 bases, with 6 bases between them. Germline V gene lookup returns CDR1 SGHRS and CDR2 YFSETQ. The CDR3 extends over 14 amino acids. Here the CDR3 reads CASSLVGLNTEAFF. As DNA, the CDR3 is TGCGCCAGCAGCTTGGTGGGGCTGAACACTGAAGCTTTCTTT.

This clone has a single count. The chain links TRBV30 to TRBJ2-5; D remains ambiguous. Per the germline V gene, CDR1 is GTSNPN and CDR2 is SVGIG (reference sequence). V lost 1 base to trimming and J lost 1 base, with 4 bases between them. CDR3 length: 12 residues. As DNA, the CDR3 is TGTGCCTGGAGTGACGGCCAAGAGACCCAGTACTTC. Residues: CAWSDGQETQYF.

The V call is TRBV21-1, the J call TRBJ1-4; TRBD1 is the table's D call and was not checked against the DNA. TRBV21-1 is a known pseudogene. The CDR3 contains 16 residues. The CDR3 is CASSKLPGQLNEKLFF. The CDR3 DNA follows: TGTGCCAGCAGCAAACTCCCGGGACAGCTTAATGAAAAACTGTTTTTT.

The rearrangement joins TRBV9 to TRBJ2-7, with 7 nucleotides matching TRBD1. From germline, CDR1 is SGDLS and CDR2 YYNGEE. Trimming removed 4 bases from V and 0 bases from J; junction bases left unmatched: 13. The CDR3 is 17 amino acids. CDR3 coding DNA: TGTGCCAGCAGCCCGAGCCGGGACAGCATCTACTCCTACGAGCAGTACTTC. It translates to CASSPSRDSIYSYEQYF.